This is a list of T cell receptor beta chains from one sample in a study of blood T cell repertoires in COVID-19. Measured with immunoSEQ multiplex PCR; TCRdb has only the in-frame clones, and not every one. The sample lists about 300,000 clones, 85% to 90% occurring once. The sequencing input was PBMCs or T cells enriched from blood (not recorded which). These receptors came from a young woman with acute COVID-19. Each CDR3 is given with its conserved first and last residue. A D gene is named only where the DNA matches it firmly. Size is stated for part of the rows, as once, few or many counts, or as a class when the clone is expanded.

V gene: TRBV2; D gene: NA; J gene: TRBJ1-4; clone size: NA; CDR3 DNA: TGTGCCAGCAGATTATGGGGCGCCTTTAATGAAAAACTGTTTTTT; CDR3 protein: CASRLWGAFNEKLFF
V gene: TRBV30; D gene: NA; J gene: TRBJ2-7; clone size: NA; CDR3 DNA: TGTGCCTGGGAGGGAGGCCACCACTACGAGCAGTACTTC; CDR3 protein: CAWEGGHHYEQYF
V gene: TRBV4-1; D gene: NA; J gene: TRBJ2-1; clone size: NA; CDR3 DNA: TGCGCCAGCAGCCAAGACGACTCGCGGCGAGAGCAGTTCTTC; CDR3 protein: CASSQDDSRREQFF
V gene: TRBV24-1; D gene: TRBD1; J gene: TRBJ1-2; clone size: NA; CDR3 DNA: TGTGCCACCAGTGATTCAACCGGGACAGGTTTCTCATCGGGAGGCTACACCTTC; CDR3 protein: CATSDSTGTGFSSGGYTF
V gene: TRBV9; D gene: TRBD2; J gene: TRBJ2-1; clone size: NA; CDR3 DNA: TGTGCCAGCAGCCTAGCGGGGGAGGGGAATGAGCAGTTCTTC; CDR3 protein: CASSLAGEGNEQFF
V gene: TRBV5-1; D gene: TRBD1; J gene: TRBJ1-3; clone size: NA; CDR3 DNA: TGCGCCAGCAGGACAGGGAATTCTGGAAACACCATATATTTT; CDR3 protein: CASRTGNSGNTIYF
V gene: TRBV5-6; D gene: TRBD2; J gene: TRBJ2-1; clone size: NA; CDR3 DNA: TGTGCCAGCAGCTCGACTAGCGGGGGATACAATGAGCAGTTCTTC; CDR3 protein: CASSSTSGGYNEQFF
V gene: TRBV28; D gene: TRBD1; J gene: TRBJ1-5; clone size: NA; CDR3 DNA: TGTGCCAGCAGTTTATACAGGGGTCAGCCCCAGCATTTT; CDR3 protein: CASSLYRGQPQHF
V gene: TRBV29-1; D gene: TRBD2; J gene: TRBJ2-1; clone size: NA; CDR3 DNA: TGCAGCGTTGGGGGACTAGCGGGAGTACTCAATGAGCAGTTCTTC; CDR3 protein: CSVGGLAGVLNEQFF
V gene: TRBV2; D gene: NA; J gene: TRBJ1-4; clone size: NA; CDR3 DNA: TGTGCCAGCAGTGAGGGTCCATCTCGGGCAACTAATGAAAAACTGTTTTTT; CDR3 protein: CASSEGPSRATNEKLFF
V gene: TRBV12-3/TRBV12-4; D gene: TRBD2; J gene: TRBJ2-1; clone size: NA; CDR3 DNA: TGTGCCAGCAACCGACTAGCGGGAGACGAGCAGTTCTTC; CDR3 protein: CASNRLAGDEQFF
V gene: TRBV21-1; D gene: NA; J gene: TRBJ2-1; clone size: few; CDR3 DNA: TGTGCCAGCAGCAAAGAAAGGACTAGCGGGAGGCCTACCTACAATGAGCAGTTCTTC; CDR3 protein: CASSKERTSGRPTYNEQFF
V gene: TRBV27; D gene: NA; J gene: TRBJ2-2; clone size: NA; CDR3 DNA: TGTGCCAGCAGTTGGGGTATCGGGACTGGACTGTTTTTT; CDR3 protein: CASSWGIGTGLFF
V gene: TRBV5-1; D gene: NA; J gene: TRBJ2-7; clone size: NA; CDR3 DNA: TGCGCCAGCAGCCGGGGAGGACGGGAAAGCGAGCAGTACTTC; CDR3 protein: CASSRGGRESEQYF
V gene: TRBV7-3; D gene: TRBD1; J gene: TRBJ2-1; clone size: NA; CDR3 DNA: TGTGCCAGCAGCCCGGGACAGGGGGCGTCCCCCTACAATGAGCAGTTCTTC; CDR3 protein: CASSPGQGASPYNEQFF
V gene: TRBV7-9; D gene: NA; J gene: TRBJ2-7; clone size: NA; CDR3 DNA: TGTGCCACAGGTTTGGAGCAGTACTTC; CDR3 protein: CATGLEQYF
V gene: TRBV5-8; D gene: TRBD2; J gene: TRBJ2-7; clone size: NA; CDR3 DNA: TGTGCCAGCAGCTTGCCTAGCGGGGCATCCTACGAGCAGTACTTC; CDR3 protein: CASSLPSGASYEQYF
V gene: TRBV30; D gene: NA; J gene: TRBJ1-1; clone size: NA; CDR3 DNA: TGTGCCTGGAGTAATGAGGGAACGAACACTGAAGCTTTCTTT; CDR3 protein: CAWSNEGTNTEAFF
V gene: TRBV12-3/TRBV12-4; D gene: NA; J gene: TRBJ1-5; clone size: NA; CDR3 DNA: TGTGCCAGCAGTTTATCCCAGGGGAGGCCCCAGCATTTT; CDR3 protein: CASSLSQGRPQHF
V gene: TRBV3-1/TRBV3-2; D gene: TRBD1; J gene: TRBJ2-7; clone size: few; CDR3 DNA: TGTGCCAGCAGCCAAGCGACAGGGACCTACGAGCAGTACTTC; CDR3 protein: CASSQATGTYEQYF
V gene: TRBV7-2; D gene: TRBD2; J gene: TRBJ2-3; clone size: NA; CDR3 DNA: TGTGCCAGCAGCCTAAACGGACTAGCGGGCTTAGACACAGATACGCAGTATTTT; CDR3 protein: CASSLNGLAGLDTDTQYF
V gene: TRBV30; D gene: NA; J gene: TRBJ1-3; clone size: NA; CDR3 DNA: TGTGCCTGGACCCCAATTAGATCTGGAAACACCATATATTTT; CDR3 protein: CAWTPIRSGNTIYF
V gene: TRBV7-9; D gene: TRBD2; J gene: TRBJ2-1; clone size: once; CDR3 DNA: TGTGCCAGCAGCTTAGTGGGGCGGGAGAGTAGAAATGAGCAGTTCTTC; CDR3 protein: CASSLVGRESRNEQFF
V gene: TRBV5-1; D gene: NA; J gene: TRBJ2-1; clone size: NA; CDR3 DNA: TGCGCCAGCAGCTTGGAAGCGGAGTCCTACAATGAGCAGTTCTTC; CDR3 protein: CASSLEAESYNEQFF
V gene: TRBV7-3; D gene: TRBD2; J gene: TRBJ2-5; clone size: NA; CDR3 DNA: TGTGCCAGCAGCTTAACCGGCCTAGCGGGAGGGCCCTCTGGCCGAAAAGAGACCCAGTACTTC; CDR3 protein: CASSLTGLAGGPSGRKETQYF
V gene: TRBV11-1; D gene: NA; J gene: TRBJ1-1; clone size: NA; CDR3 DNA: TGTGCCAGCAGCTTATCGATTGCCAGGAACACTGAAGCTTTCTTT; CDR3 protein: CASSLSIARNTEAFF
V gene: TRBV18; D gene: NA; J gene: TRBJ1-3; clone size: NA; CDR3 DNA: TGTGCCAGCTCACCTGCGGGAAACGCTGGAAACACCATATATTTT; CDR3 protein: CASSPAGNAGNTIYF
V gene: TRBV5-1; D gene: TRBD1; J gene: TRBJ2-2; clone size: NA; CDR3 DNA: TGCGCCAGCAGCGGTACCGACAGGGGCCAGAACACCGGGGAGCTGTTTTTT; CDR3 protein: CASSGTDRGQNTGELFF
V gene: TRBV10-2; D gene: TRBD2; J gene: TRBJ2-5; clone size: NA; CDR3 DNA: TGCGCCAGCAGCCGGACAGAAGCGGGAGCTGGAGAGACCCAGTACTTC; CDR3 protein: CASSRTEAGAGETQYF
V gene: TRBV19; D gene: TRBD1; J gene: TRBJ1-2; clone size: NA; CDR3 DNA: TGTGCCAGTACGGAGGGGGACAGGAACATCTATGGCTACACCTTC; CDR3 protein: CASTEGDRNIYGYTF
V gene: TRBV14; D gene: NA; J gene: TRBJ2-7; clone size: NA; CDR3 DNA: TGTGCCAGCAGCCAAGACCTCTTGATGCGGGAGCAGTACTTC; CDR3 protein: CASSQDLLMREQYF
V gene: TRBV5-6; D gene: NA; J gene: TRBJ2-7; clone size: NA; CDR3 DNA: TGTGCCAGCAGCTTGGTAATTGCCAGGGACGAGCAGTACTTC; CDR3 protein: CASSLVIARDEQYF
V gene: TRBV7-9; D gene: NA; J gene: TRBJ2-1; clone size: NA; CDR3 DNA: TGTGCCAGCAGCCGTTGGACAGAGTCCTACAATGAGCAGTTCTTC; CDR3 protein: CASSRWTESYNEQFF
V gene: TRBV18; D gene: TRBD2; J gene: TRBJ2-7; clone size: NA; CDR3 DNA: TGTGCCAGCTCGGACGGGACTAGCGGGTTCCACGAGCAGTACTTC; CDR3 protein: CASSDGTSGFHEQYF
V gene: TRBV10-3; D gene: NA; J gene: TRBJ1-3; clone size: NA; CDR3 DNA: TGTGCCATCAGTGAGTACGATGTCGGACAGTCTTCTGGAAACACCATATATTTT; CDR3 protein: CAISEYDVGQSSGNTIYF
V gene: TRBV28; D gene: TRBD1; J gene: TRBJ1-1; clone size: NA; CDR3 DNA: TGTGCCAGCAGTTTATGGCAGGGGGGTAACACTGAAGCTTTCTTT; CDR3 protein: CASSLWQGGNTEAFF
V gene: TRBV27; D gene: NA; J gene: TRBJ1-2; clone size: NA; CDR3 DNA: TGTGCCAGCAGTTTACTATCCTCGGGGGGATATGGCTACACCTTC; CDR3 protein: CASSLLSSGGYGYTF
V gene: TRBV10-3; D gene: TRBD1; J gene: TRBJ1-2; clone size: NA; CDR3 DNA: TGTGCCATAGGGACAGGGGGCGCGGGCTATGGCTACACCTTC; CDR3 protein: CAIGTGGAGYGYTF
V gene: TRBV6-5; D gene: TRBD1; J gene: TRBJ2-7; clone size: NA; CDR3 DNA: TGTGCCAGTGAGGGGGCGGTGACCTACGAGCAGTACTTC; CDR3 protein: CASEGAVTYEQYF
V gene: TRBV10-1; D gene: NA; J gene: TRBJ2-7; clone size: NA; CDR3 DNA: TGCGCCAGCAGTGAGGGCCCCTCCTACGAGCAGTACTTC; CDR3 protein: CASSEGPSYEQYF
V gene: TRBV7-6; D gene: NA; J gene: TRBJ1-4; clone size: NA; CDR3 DNA: TGTGCCAGCAGCCAAACCCCGAGGGAGGCTAATGAAAAACTGTTTTTT; CDR3 protein: CASSQTPREANEKLFF
V gene: TRBV28; D gene: TRBD1; J gene: TRBJ2-4; clone size: NA; CDR3 DNA: TGTGCCAGCAGTCCTCCGGGACAGGGGTTAGCGTTCTATCTGTACTTC; CDR3 protein: CASSPPGQGLAFYLYF
V gene: TRBV7-9; D gene: TRBD2; J gene: TRBJ2-2; clone size: NA; CDR3 DNA: TGTGCCAGCAGCTTAGATGCAGCGGGACACACCGGGGAGCTGTTTTTT; CDR3 protein: CASSLDAAGHTGELFF
V gene: TRBV4-2; D gene: NA; J gene: TRBJ2-3; clone size: once; CDR3 DNA: TGTGCCAGCAGCCAAGATGGCCCGGCGGCAGGGTCCGATACGCAGTATTTT; CDR3 protein: CASSQDGPAAGSDTQYF